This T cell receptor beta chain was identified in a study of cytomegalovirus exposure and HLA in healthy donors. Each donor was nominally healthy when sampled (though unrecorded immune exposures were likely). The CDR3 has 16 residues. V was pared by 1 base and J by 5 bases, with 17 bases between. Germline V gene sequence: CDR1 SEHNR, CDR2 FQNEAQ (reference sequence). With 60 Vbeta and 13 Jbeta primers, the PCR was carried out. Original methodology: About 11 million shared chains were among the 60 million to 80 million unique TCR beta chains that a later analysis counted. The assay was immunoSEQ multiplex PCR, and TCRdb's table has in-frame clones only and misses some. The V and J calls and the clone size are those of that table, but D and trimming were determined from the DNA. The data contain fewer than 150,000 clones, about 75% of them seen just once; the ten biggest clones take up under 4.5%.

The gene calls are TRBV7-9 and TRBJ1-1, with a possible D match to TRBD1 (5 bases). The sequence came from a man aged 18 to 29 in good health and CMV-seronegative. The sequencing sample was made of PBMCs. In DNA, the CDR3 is TGTGCCAGCAGCTTAGTCCCGCAGGGATTGGGTACTGAAGCTTTCTTT. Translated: CASSLVPQGLGTEAFF.